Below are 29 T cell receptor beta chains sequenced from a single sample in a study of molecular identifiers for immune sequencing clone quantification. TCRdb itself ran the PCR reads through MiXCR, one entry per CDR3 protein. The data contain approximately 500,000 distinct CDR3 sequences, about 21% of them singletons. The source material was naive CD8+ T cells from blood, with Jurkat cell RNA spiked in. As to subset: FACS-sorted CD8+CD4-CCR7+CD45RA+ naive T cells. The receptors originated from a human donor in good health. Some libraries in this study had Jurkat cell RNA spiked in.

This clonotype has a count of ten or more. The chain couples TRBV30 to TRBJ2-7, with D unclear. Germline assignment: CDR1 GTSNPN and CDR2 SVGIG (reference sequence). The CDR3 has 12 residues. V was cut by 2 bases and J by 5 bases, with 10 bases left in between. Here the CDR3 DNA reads TGTGCCTGGAGTTTATTGCTGGACGAGCAGTACTTC. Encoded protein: CAWSLLLDEQYF.

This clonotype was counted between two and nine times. The CDR3 loop reads CASSRGTSGGAQETQYF. In nucleotides, the CDR3 is TGTGCCAGCAGCCGCGGGACTAGCGGGGGAGCACAAGAGACCCAGTACTTC. The V call is TRBV7-9, the J call TRBJ2-5; 14 positions agree with TRBD2. Germline trimming cut 5 bases from V and 2 bases from J; bases unmatched to any gene: 7. The CDR3 is made up of 17 amino acids. Germline lookup yields CDR1 SEHNR and CDR2 FQNEAQ (reference sequence).

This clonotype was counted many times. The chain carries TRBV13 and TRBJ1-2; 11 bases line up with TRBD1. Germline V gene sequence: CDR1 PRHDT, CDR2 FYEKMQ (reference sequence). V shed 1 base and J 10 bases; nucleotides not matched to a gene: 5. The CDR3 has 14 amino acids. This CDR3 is CASSLEDRGQSYTF. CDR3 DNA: TGTGCCAGCAGCTTAGAGGACAGGGGGCAATCCTACACCTTC.

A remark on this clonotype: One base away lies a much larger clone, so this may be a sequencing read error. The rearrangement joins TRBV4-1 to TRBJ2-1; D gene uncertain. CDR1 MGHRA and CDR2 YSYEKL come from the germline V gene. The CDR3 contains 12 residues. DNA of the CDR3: TGCGCCAGCAACCAAGATCTGAATGAGCAGTTCTTC. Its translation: CASNQDLNEQFF.

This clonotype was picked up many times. The DNA for the CDR3 is TGTGCCAGCAGCTTTCAACAGGGGGCTGATGAGCAGTTCTTC. Translating it yields CASSFQQGADEQFF. The V and J genes are TRBV5-5 and TRBJ2-1, with 9 bases that match TRBD1. The CDR3 runs to 14 residues. The junction had 5 bases not matched to a gene; V was cut back by 2 bases and J by 8 bases. Per germline, CDR1 SGHKS and CDR2 YYEKEE (reference sequence).

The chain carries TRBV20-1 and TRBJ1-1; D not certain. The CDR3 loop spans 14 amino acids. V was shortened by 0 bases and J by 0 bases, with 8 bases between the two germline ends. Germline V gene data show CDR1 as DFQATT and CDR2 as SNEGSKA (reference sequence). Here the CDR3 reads CSARDGRMNTEAFF. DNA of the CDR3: TGCAGTGCTAGAGATGGCAGGATGAACACTGAAGCTTTCTTT.

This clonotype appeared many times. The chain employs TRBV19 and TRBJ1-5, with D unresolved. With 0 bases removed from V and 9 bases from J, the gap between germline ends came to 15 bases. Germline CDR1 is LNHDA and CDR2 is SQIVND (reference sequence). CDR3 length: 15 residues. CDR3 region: CASSIDLTYSWPQHF. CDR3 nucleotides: TGTGCCAGTAGTATAGACCTGACATACTCATGGCCCCAGCATTTT.

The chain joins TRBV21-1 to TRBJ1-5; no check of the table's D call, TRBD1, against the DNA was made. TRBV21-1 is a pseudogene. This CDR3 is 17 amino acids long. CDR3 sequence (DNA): TGTGCCAGCAGCAAAGAACTCGTTCCCAGGGGGAATCAGCCCCAGCATTTT. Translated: CASSKELVPRGNQPQHF.

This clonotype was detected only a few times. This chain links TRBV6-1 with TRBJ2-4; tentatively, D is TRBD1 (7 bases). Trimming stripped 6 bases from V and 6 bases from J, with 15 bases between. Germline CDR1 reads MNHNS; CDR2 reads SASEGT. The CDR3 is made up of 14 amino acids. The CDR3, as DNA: TGTGCCAGCAGGGCGCAGGGGGGAAGAAACATTCAGTACTTC. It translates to CASRAQGGRNIQYF.

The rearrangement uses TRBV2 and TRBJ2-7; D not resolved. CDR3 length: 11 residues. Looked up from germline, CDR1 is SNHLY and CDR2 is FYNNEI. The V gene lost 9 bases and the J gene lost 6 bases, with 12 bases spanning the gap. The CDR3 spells CASLSGVEQYF. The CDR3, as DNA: TGTGCCAGTCTTTCGGGCGTCGAGCAGTACTTC.

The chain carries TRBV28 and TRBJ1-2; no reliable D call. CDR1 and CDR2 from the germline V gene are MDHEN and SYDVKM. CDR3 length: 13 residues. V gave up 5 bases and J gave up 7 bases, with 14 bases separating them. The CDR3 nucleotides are TGTGCCAGCAGTCCGGTCAGGCAGAGTGGCTACACCTTC. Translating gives CASSPVRQSGYTF.

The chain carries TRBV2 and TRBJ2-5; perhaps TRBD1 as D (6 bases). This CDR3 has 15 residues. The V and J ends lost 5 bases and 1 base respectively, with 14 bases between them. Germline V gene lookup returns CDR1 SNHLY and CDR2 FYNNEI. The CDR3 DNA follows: TGTGCCAGCAGTCACACGTGGGACACCCAAGAGACCCAGTACTTC. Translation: CASSHTWDTQETQYF.

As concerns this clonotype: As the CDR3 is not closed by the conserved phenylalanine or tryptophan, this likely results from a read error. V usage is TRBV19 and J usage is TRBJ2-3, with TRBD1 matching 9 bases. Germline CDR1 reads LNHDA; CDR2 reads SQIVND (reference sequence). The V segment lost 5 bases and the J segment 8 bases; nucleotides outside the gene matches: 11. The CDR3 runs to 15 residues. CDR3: CASSPGTGPISTQYS. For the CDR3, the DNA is TGTGCCAGTAGTCCGGGGACAGGGCCGATCAGTACGCAGTATTCT.

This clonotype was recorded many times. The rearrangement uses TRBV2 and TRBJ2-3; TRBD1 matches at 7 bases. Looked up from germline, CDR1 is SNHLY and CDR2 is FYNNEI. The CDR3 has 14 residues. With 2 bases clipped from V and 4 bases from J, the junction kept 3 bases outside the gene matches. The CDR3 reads CASSETGAADTQYF. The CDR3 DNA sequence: TGTGCCAGCAGTGAAACAGGGGCAGCAGATACGCAGTATTTT.

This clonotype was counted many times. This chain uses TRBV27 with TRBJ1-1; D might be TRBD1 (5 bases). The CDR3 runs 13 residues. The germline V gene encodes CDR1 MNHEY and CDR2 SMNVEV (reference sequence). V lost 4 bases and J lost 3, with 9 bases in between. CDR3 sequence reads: CASSWGKDTEAFF. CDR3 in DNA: TGTGCCAGCAGTTGGGGGAAGGACACTGAAGCTTTCTTT.

In DNA form, the CDR3 reads TGTGCCAGCAGCGCAGCGGGACTAGCGGGACCCGGGGAGCTGTTTTTT. This sequence encodes CASSAAGLAGPGELFF. The J gene is TRBJ2-2, the V gene TRBV9, with TRBD2 matching 13 bases. Germline V CDR1 and CDR2: SGDLS, YYNGEE. This CDR3 has 16 amino acids. The junction had 5 bases not matched to a gene; V was cut back by 3 bases and J by 6 bases.

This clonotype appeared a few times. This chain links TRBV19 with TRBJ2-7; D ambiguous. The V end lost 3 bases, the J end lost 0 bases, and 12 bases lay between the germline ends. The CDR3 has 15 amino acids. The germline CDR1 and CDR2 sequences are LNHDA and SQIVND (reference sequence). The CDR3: CASSIGVGYSYEQYF. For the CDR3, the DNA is TGTGCCAGTAGTATTGGGGTCGGGTACTCCTACGAGCAGTACTTC.

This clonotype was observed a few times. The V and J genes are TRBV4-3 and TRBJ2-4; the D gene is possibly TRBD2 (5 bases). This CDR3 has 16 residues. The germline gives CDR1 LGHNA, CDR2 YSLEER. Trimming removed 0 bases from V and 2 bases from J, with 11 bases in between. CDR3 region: CASSQDLRGTKNIQYF. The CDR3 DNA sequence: TGCGCCAGCAGCCAAGATCTGCGAGGGACCAAAAACATTCAGTACTTC.

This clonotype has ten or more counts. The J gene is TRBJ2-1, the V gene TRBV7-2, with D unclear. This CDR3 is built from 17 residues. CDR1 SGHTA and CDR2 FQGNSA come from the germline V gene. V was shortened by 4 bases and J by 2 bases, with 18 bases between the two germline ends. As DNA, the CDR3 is TGTGCCAGCAGCTCAGACCGATCGGTAGTGCCCTACAATGAGCAGTTCTTC. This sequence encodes CASSSDRSVVPYNEQFF.

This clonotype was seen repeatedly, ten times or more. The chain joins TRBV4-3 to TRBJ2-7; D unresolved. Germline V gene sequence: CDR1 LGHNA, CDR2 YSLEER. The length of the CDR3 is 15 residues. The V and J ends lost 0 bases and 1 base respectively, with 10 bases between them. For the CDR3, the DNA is TGCGCCAGCAGCCAAGATAGATCAACTTCCTACGAGCAGTACTTC. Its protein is CASSQDRSTSYEQYF.

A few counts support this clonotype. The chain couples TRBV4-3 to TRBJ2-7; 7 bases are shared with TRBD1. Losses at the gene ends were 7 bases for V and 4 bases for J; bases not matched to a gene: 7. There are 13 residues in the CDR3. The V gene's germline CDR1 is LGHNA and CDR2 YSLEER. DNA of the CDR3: TGCGCCAGCATCCAGGGACAGAGTTACGAGCAGTACTTC. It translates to CASIQGQSYEQYF.

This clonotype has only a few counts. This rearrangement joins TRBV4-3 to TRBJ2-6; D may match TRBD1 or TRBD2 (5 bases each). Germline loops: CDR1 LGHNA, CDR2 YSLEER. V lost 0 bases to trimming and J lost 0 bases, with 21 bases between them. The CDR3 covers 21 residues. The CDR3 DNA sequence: TGCGCCAGCAGCCAAGATCGTTTTCGGGGCGGGTTGAACTCTGGGGCCAACGTCCTGACTTTC. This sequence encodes CASSQDRFRGGLNSGANVLTF.

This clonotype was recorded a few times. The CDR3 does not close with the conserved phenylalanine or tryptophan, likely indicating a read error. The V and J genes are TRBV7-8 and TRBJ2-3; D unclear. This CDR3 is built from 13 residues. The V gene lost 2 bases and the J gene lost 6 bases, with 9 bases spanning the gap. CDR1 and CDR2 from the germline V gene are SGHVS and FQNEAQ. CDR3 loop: CASSLISTDTQYL. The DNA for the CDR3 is TGTGCCAGCAGCTTAATTTCCACCGATACGCAGTATTTG.

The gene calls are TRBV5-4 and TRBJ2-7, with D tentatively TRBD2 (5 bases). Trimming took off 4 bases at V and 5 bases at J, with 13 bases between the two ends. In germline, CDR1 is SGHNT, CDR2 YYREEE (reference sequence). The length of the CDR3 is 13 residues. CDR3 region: CASSEITRDEQYF. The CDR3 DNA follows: TGTGCCAGCAGCGAAATCACTAGAGACGAGCAGTACTTC.

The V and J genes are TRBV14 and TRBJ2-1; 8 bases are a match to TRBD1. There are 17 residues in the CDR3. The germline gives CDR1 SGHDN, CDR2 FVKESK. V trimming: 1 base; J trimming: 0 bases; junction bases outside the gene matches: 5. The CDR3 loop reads CASSQGTGGSSYNEQFF. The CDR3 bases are TGTGCCAGCAGCCAAGGAACAGGGGGAAGCTCCTACAATGAGCAGTTCTTC.

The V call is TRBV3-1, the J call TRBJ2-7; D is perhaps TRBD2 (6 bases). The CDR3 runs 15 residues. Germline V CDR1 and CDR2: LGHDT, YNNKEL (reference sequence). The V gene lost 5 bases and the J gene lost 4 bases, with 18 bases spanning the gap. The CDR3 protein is CASSDLGTYSYEQYF. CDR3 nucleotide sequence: TGTGCCAGCAGCGATTTAGGGACTTATTCGTACGAGCAGTACTTC.

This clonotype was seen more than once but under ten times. The CDR3 region has the DNA TGTGCCAGCAGCCCCCTGGTACAGGGTACAGGGGAGACCCAGTACTTC. Its protein is CASSPLVQGTGETQYF. The chain recombines TRBV7-9 with TRBJ2-5; weak D call: TRBD1 (6 bases). Looked up from germline, CDR1 is SEHNR and CDR2 is FQNEAQ (reference sequence). Trimming removed 5 bases from V and 5 bases from J, with 21 bases in between. CDR3 length equals 16 residues.

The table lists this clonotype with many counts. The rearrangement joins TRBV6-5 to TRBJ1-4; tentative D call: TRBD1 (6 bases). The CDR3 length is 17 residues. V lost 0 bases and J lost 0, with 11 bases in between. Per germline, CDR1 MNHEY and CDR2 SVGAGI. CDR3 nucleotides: TGTGCCAGCAGTTACTCGACAGGTCCTTCAACTAATGAAAAACTGTTTTTT. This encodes CASSYSTGPSTNEKLFF.

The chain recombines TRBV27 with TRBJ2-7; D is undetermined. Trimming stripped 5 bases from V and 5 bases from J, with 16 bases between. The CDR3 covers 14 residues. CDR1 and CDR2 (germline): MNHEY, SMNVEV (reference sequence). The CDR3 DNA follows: TGTGCCAGCAGTCCACTCCCGGTAGGGCACGAGCAGTACTTC. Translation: CASSPLPVGHEQYF.